This T cell receptor (beta chain) originates from a study of beta chain features in type 1 diabetes. Germline V CDR1 and CDR2: SEHNR, FQNEAQ (reference sequence). V gave up 1 base and J gave up 5 bases, with 14 bases separating them. The CDR3 is 15 amino acids. The entirety of the isolated RNA underwent reverse transcription, so expressed TCRB transcripts were sequenced. Clones were read by immunoSEQ multiplex PCR, and TCRdb kept only the in-frame ones, dropping some. The data hold 640,000 or so clones, with roughly 13% observed a single time. This clone was picked up a small number of times. Its cognate antigen is unknown. General study results and limits: TCRB CDR3s were moderately but significantly shorter in Type 1 diabetes patients in all four CD4+ subsets.

The genes are TRBV7-9 and TRBJ2-5; D is perhaps TRBD2 (6 bases). The material sequenced was naive CD4+ T cells from blood. This receptor was obtained from a man between 18 and 35 years old with type 1 diabetes. CDR3 sequence (DNA): TGTGCCAGCAGCTTAGTCTCACGGGCGGGGGAGACCCAGTACTTC. It specifies CASSLVSRAGETQYF.